The clone carrying this T cell receptor (beta chain) was counted a few times. What it binds is not known. The CDR3 contains 17 residues. V was pared by 4 bases and J by 8 bases, with 8 bases of the junction left unmatched. The germline gives CDR1 MDHEN, CDR2 SYDVKM. Time point specified: newly diagnosed GD, antithyroid drugs for less than 3 months. The authors made the TCR library using RNA they extracted from PBMCs. According to the study, TCR beta libraries were built with iRepertoire HTBI primers and CDR3-region Arm-PCR. One entry per CDR3 protein, called by TCRdb with MiXCR from the multiplex PCR reads. Counted here are about 440,000 distinct CDR3 sequences, under 15% occurring once; the ten biggest clones make up approximately 15%. The sample comes from a study of regulatory T cells in long-lasting Graves disease. Study outcomes and limitations: Persistent disease was associated with favored TRBV28 usage and with favored use of TRBJ1-2 and TRBJ2-5.

These data were likewise used in another study, on T cells in Graves' hyperthyroidism and ophthalmopathy. Per that paper: Median prediction lead before ophthalmopathy onset was about 6.5 months with the model.

The chain is built from TRBV28 and TRBJ2-1, with TRBD2 identical over 16 bases. This receptor was taken from a woman in her twenties or thirties with Graves disease. Sample: peripheral blood mononuclear cells (PBMCs), taken at new diagnosis, from a patient treated with antithyroid drugs. CDR3: CASSYGGLAGGPDEQFF. For the CDR3, the DNA is TGTGCCAGCAGTTACGGGGGACTAGCGGGAGGGCCTGATGAGCAGTTCTTC.